The clone carrying this TCR beta chain was counted between two and nine times. As yet, its antigen is unknown. This specimen belongs to a study of cytomegalovirus exposure and HLA in healthy donors. Germline CDR1 is SQVTM and CDR2 is ANQGSEA. V shed 4 bases, J shed 1 base, and the junction held 6 bases outside the gene matches. CDR3 length: 15 amino acids. The PCR employed 60 Vbeta primers together with 13 Jbeta primers. The data were produced by immunoSEQ multiplex PCR, yet TCRdb's version contains in-frame clones alone and is incomplete. The sample holds approximately 190,000 clones, roughly 13% seen once. The study's findings and limits: An analysis done earlier found most TCR beta V segments productive about 87% or about 30% of the time. Overall, under 200 TCR beta chains were annotated as cytomegalovirus-associated.

The chain is built from TRBV29-1 and TRBJ2-5; 10 bases align to TRBD2. Sequenced material: PBMCs. This clonotype was obtained from a man aged 45-65 years in good health and CMV-seropositive. CDR3 coding DNA: TGCAGCGTTGTTTTAGCGGGGGGTGCCCAAGAGACCCAGTACTTC. Its protein product is CSVVLAGGAQETQYF.